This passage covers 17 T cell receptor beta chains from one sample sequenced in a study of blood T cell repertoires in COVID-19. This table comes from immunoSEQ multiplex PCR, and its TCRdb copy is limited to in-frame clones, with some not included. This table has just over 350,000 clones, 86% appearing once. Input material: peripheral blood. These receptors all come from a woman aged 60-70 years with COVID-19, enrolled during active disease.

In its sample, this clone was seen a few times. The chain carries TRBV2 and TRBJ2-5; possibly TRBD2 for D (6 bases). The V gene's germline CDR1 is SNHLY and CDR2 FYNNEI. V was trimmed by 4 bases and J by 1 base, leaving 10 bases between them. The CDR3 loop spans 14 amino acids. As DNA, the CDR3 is TGTGCCAGCAGTGCGGGAGTTTTCCAAGAGACCCAGTACTTC. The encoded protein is CASSAGVFQETQYF.

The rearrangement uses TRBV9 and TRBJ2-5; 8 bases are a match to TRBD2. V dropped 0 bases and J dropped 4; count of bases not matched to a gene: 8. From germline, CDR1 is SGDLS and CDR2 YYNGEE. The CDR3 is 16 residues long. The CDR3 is CASSVGAGGFRETQYF. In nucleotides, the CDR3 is TGTGCCAGCAGCGTAGGGGCGGGGGGATTCCGAGAGACCCAGTACTTC.

For the CDR3, the DNA is TGTGCCAGCAGCCAAGGCGACAGGGGGCAAAATGAAAAACTGTTTTTT. This sequence encodes CASSQGDRGQNEKLFF. The chain carries TRBV14 and TRBJ1-4; TRBD1 matches 10 bases. CDR3 length equals 16 residues. CDR1 and CDR2 from the germline V gene are SGHDN and FVKESK. The trim removed 1 base at V and 5 bases at J, leaving 4 bases unmatched.

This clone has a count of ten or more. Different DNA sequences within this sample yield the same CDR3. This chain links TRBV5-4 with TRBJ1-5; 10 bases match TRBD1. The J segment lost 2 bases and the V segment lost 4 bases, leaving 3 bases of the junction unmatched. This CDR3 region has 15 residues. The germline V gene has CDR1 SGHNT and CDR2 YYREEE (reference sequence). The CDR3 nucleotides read TGTGCCAGCAGCCCCGGGACAGGGGGCAATCAGCCCCAGCATTTT. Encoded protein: CASSPGTGGNQPQHF.

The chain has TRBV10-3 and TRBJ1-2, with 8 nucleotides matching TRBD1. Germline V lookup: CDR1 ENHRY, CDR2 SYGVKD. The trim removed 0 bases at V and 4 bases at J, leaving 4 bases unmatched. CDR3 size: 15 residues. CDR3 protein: CAISESQGAIYGYTF. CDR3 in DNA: TGTGCCATCAGTGAGTCCCAGGGGGCTATCTATGGCTACACCTTC.

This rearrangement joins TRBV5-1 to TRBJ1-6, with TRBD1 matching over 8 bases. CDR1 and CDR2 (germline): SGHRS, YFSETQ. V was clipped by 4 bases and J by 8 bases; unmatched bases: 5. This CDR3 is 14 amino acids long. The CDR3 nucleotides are TGCGCCAGCAGCCTGGGACAGGCGGATTCACCCCTCCACTTT. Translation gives CASSLGQADSPLHF. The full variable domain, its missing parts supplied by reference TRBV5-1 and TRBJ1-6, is KAGVTQTPRYLIKTRGQQVTLSCSPISGHRSVSWYQQTPGQGLQFLFEYFSETQRNKGNFPGRFSGRQFSNSRSEMNVSTLELGDSALYLCASSLGQADSPLHFGNGTRLTVT.

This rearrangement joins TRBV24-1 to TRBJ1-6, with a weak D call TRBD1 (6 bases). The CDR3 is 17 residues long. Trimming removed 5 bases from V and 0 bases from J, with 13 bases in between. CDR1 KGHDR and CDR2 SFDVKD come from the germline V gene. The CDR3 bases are TGTGCCACCAGTGGGGACACCCGAACCTCCTATAATTCACCCCTCCACTTT. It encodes CATSGDTRTSYNSPLHF.

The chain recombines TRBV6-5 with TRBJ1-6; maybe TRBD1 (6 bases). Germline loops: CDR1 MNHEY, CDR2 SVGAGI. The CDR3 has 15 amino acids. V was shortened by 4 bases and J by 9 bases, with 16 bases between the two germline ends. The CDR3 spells CASSWDTGTGSPLHF. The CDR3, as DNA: TGTGCCAGCAGTTGGGACACAGGGACGGGTTCACCCCTCCACTTT.

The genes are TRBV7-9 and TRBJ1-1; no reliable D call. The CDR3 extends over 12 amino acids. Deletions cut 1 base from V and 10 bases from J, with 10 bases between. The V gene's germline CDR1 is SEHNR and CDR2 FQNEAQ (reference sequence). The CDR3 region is CASSLEAGRAFF. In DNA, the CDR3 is TGTGCCAGCAGCTTAGAGGCAGGTCGAGCTTTCTTT. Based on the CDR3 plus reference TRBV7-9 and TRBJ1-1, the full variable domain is DTGVSQNPRHKITKRGQNVTFRCDPISEHNRLYWYRQTLGQGPEFLTYFQNEAQLEKSRLLSDRFSAERPKGSFSTLEIQRTEQGDSAMYLCASSLEAGRAFFGQGTRLTVV.

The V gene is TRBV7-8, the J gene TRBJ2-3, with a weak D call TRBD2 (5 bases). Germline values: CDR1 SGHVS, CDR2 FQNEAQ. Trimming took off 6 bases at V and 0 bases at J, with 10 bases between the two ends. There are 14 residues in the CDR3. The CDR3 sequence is CASRRGQSTDTQYF. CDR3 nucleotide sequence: TGTGCCAGCAGGCGCGGGCAGAGCACAGATACGCAGTATTTT.

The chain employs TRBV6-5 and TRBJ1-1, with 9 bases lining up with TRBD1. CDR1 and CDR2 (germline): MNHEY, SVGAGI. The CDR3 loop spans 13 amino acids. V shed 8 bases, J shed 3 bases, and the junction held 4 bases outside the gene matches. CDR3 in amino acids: CASQTGGHTEAFF. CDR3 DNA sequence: TGTGCCAGCCAGACAGGGGGGCACACTGAAGCTTTCTTT.

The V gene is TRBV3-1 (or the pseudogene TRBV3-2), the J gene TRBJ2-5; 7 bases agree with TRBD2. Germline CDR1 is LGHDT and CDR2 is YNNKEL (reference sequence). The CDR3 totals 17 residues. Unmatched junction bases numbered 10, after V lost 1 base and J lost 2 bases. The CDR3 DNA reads TGTGCCAGCAGCCAAGCTTTGGACTCGGGGGGTCAAGAGACCCAGTACTTC. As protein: CASSQALDSGGQETQYF.

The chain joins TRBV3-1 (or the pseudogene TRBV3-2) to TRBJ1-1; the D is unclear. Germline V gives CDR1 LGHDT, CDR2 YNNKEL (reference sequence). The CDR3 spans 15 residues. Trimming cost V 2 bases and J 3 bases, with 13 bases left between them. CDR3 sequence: CASSQSDSGYTEAFF. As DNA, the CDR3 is TGTGCCAGCAGCCAATCGGACTCGGGGTACACTGAAGCTTTCTTT.

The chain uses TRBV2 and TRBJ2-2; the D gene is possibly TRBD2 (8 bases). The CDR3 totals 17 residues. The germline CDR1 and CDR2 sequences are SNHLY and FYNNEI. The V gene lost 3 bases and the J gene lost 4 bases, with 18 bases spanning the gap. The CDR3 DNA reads TGTGCCAGCAGTGAGCCAGGGGGACTAGGGGGCACCGGGGAGCTGTTTTTT. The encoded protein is CASSEPGGLGGTGELFF.

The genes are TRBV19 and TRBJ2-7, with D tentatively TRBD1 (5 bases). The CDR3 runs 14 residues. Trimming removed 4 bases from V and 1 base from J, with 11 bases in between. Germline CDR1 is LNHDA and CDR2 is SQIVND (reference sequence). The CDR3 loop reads CASSKFQGSYEQYF. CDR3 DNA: TGTGCCAGTAGTAAATTTCAGGGATCCTACGAGCAGTACTTC. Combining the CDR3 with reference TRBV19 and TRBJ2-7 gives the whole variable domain DGGITQSPKYLFRKEGQNVTLSCEQNLNHDAMYWYRQDPGQGLRLIYYSQIVNDFQKGDIAEGYSVSREKKESFPLTVTSAQKNPTAFYLCASSKFQGSYEQYFGPGTRLTVT.

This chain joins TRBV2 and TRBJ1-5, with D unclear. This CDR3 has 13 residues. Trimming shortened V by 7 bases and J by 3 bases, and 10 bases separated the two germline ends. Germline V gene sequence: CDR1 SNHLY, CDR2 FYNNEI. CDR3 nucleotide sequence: TGTGCCAGCAAGGAGGAGTTCAATCAGCCCCAGCATTTT. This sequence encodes CASKEEFNQPQHF. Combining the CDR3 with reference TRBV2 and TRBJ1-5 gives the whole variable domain EPEVTQTPSHQVTQMGQEVILRCVPISNHLYFYWYRQILGQKVEFLVSFYNNEISEKSEIFDDQFSVERPDGSNFTLKIRSTKLEDSAMYFCASKEEFNQPQHFGDGTRLSIL.

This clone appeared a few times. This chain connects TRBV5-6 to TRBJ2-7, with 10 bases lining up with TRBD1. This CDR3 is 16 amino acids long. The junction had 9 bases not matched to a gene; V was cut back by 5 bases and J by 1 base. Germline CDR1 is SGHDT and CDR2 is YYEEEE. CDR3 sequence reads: CASRGTGDTSSYEQYF. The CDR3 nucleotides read TGTGCCAGCAGGGGGACAGGGGACACCTCTTCCTACGAGCAGTACTTC.